This record concerns one T cell receptor (beta chain) sequence. Antigen: not known. The sample comes from a study of T cell repertoires in cytomegalovirus infection. For the study at large: Both a matching HLA type and CMV infection were indicated by public TCR beta signatures.

V was clipped by 0 bases and J by 2 bases, with 8 bases between them. This CDR3 spans 15 amino acids. MiXCR was run by TCRdb on the reads, yielding one entry per CDR3 protein. Altogether some 560,000 distinct CDR3 sequences are present, about 40% being singletons, with the ten largest covering about half. This material consisted of cultured PBMCs, taken from culture after CMV antigen stimulation. The source is a human donor in good health (CMV status not recorded). Some clones in this sample may be carry-over from other donors' samples. The chain recombines TRBV23-1 with TRBJ1-5; no firm D call. TRBV23-1 is labeled an ORF, and its function is uncertain. CDR3 amino acids: CASSQSRRGNQPQHF. The CDR3 DNA reads as TGCGCCAGCAGTCAATCGAGAAGGGGCAATCAGCCCCAGCATTTT.